Listed below are T cell receptor beta chains from one sample, sequenced in a study of blood T cell repertoires in COVID-19. Assay: immunoSEQ multiplex PCR; the TCRdb copy retains only in-frame clones and omits some. The sample carries some 250,000 clones, 88% recorded once. Sequencing was carried out using peripheral blood. The source of these receptors is a woman younger than 45 with acute or convalescent COVID-19. CDR3s include the opening cysteine and the closing phenylalanine or tryptophan. Fields, in order: CDR3 DNA, CDR3 protein, J gene, D gene, clone size, V gene. The D gene is left open where the match is weak. For some rows the clone size is stated as once, few or many, or as a class when expanded; others skip it.

cdr3_nt: TGTGCCAACCGAGGGCTAGCCTTTTACAATGAGCAGTTCTTC; cdr3_aa: CANRGLAFYNEQFF; j_call: TRBJ2-1; d_call: NA; clone_size: NA; v_call: TRBV5-8
cdr3_nt: TGTGCCAGCAGTTACGTTAGCCGGGTGACGTTCGAGCAGTACTTC; cdr3_aa: CASSYVSRVTFEQYF; j_call: TRBJ2-7; d_call: NA; clone_size: NA; v_call: TRBV6-5
cdr3_nt: TGTGCCTGGACAGGGGGACACACCCAAGAGACCCAGTACTTC; cdr3_aa: CAWTGGHTQETQYF; j_call: TRBJ2-5; d_call: TRBD1; clone_size: NA; v_call: TRBV30
cdr3_nt: TGCGCCAGCAGTGAGTCGGCTAGCACAGATACGCAGTATTTT; cdr3_aa: CASSESASTDTQYF; j_call: TRBJ2-3; d_call: NA; clone_size: NA; v_call: TRBV10-1
cdr3_nt: TGTGCCAGCAGCCAACCGCTATCAGCGGTTAACACCGGGGAGCTGTTTTTT; cdr3_aa: CASSQPLSAVNTGELFF; j_call: TRBJ2-2; d_call: NA; clone_size: NA; v_call: TRBV3-1/TRBV3-2
cdr3_nt: TGTGCCAGCAGCTCCCCAGGGTCCTACAATGAGCAGTTCTTC; cdr3_aa: CASSSPGSYNEQFF; j_call: TRBJ2-1; d_call: NA; clone_size: once; v_call: TRBV5-4
cdr3_nt: TGTGCCAGTAGATATACAACTTCCGGGACAGGGGTATACGAGCAGTACTTC; cdr3_aa: CASRYTTSGTGVYEQYF; j_call: TRBJ2-7; d_call: TRBD1; clone_size: NA; v_call: TRBV19
cdr3_nt: TGTGCCAGCTCATTTCGGACAGGGGAGTTGGAGACCCAGTACTTC; cdr3_aa: CASSFRTGELETQYF; j_call: TRBJ2-5; d_call: TRBD1; clone_size: NA; v_call: TRBV18
cdr3_nt: TGTGCCAGCAGTTACTCGCGGGGTACTAGCACAGATACGCAGTATTTT; cdr3_aa: CASSYSRGTSTDTQYF; j_call: TRBJ2-3; d_call: NA; clone_size: once; v_call: TRBV6-5
cdr3_nt: TGTGCCAGCAGTGAAGCGCTTTTAAGACTATCCCCGCTCACAGATACGCAGTATTTT; cdr3_aa: CASSEALLRLSPLTDTQYF; j_call: TRBJ2-3; d_call: NA; clone_size: few; v_call: TRBV6-1
cdr3_nt: TGTGCCAGCAGCTTGACCCGGGACAGGGGACACAATGAGCAGTTCTTC; cdr3_aa: CASSLTRDRGHNEQFF; j_call: TRBJ2-1; d_call: TRBD1; clone_size: NA; v_call: TRBV7-6
cdr3_nt: TGTGCCAGCAGCTTGGCGGGGGACTCCTATAATTCACCCCTCCACTTT; cdr3_aa: CASSLAGDSYNSPLHF; j_call: TRBJ1-6; d_call: NA; clone_size: NA; v_call: TRBV5-5
cdr3_nt: TGTGCCACCAGCAGGCCCCTAGTCCGGGACATTCTTGGCTACACCTTC; cdr3_aa: CATSRPLVRDILGYTF; j_call: TRBJ1-2; d_call: NA; clone_size: NA; v_call: TRBV15
cdr3_nt: TGTGCCAGCAGCCCGGTTAAGGGACAGGGTTGGACTGAAGCTTTCTTT; cdr3_aa: CASSPVKGQGWTEAFF; j_call: TRBJ1-1; d_call: TRBD1; clone_size: NA; v_call: TRBV7-2
cdr3_nt: TGTGCCAGCAGCCAAGAATTATCGGAGACCGCTTATGGCTACACCTTC; cdr3_aa: CASSQELSETAYGYTF; j_call: TRBJ1-2; d_call: NA; clone_size: NA; v_call: TRBV14
cdr3_nt: TGTGCCAGCAGCCAAGCCCACTTTAACACCGGGGAGCTGTTTTTT; cdr3_aa: CASSQAHFNTGELFF; j_call: TRBJ2-2; d_call: NA; clone_size: NA; v_call: TRBV3-1/TRBV3-2
cdr3_nt: TGTGCCAGCAGCTCGCCTGGCCAGGGGGCGGGAGATACGCAGTATTTT; cdr3_aa: CASSSPGQGAGDTQYF; j_call: TRBJ2-3; d_call: TRBD1; clone_size: NA; v_call: TRBV7-9
cdr3_nt: TGTGCCAGAAGCTTGGGATTTCCGGGACTAGCGGGAGACGGCTACAATGAGCAGTTCTTC; cdr3_aa: CARSLGFPGLAGDGYNEQFF; j_call: TRBJ2-1; d_call: TRBD2; clone_size: NA; v_call: TRBV5-3
cdr3_nt: TGTGCCAGTAGTGGCCGGACAGGGGGCTACGAGCAGTACTTC; cdr3_aa: CASSGRTGGYEQYF; j_call: TRBJ2-7; d_call: TRBD1; clone_size: NA; v_call: TRBV19
cdr3_nt: TGTGCCATCAGTGAGACGAAGGGACAGAGCTACAATGAGCAGTTCTTC; cdr3_aa: CAISETKGQSYNEQFF; j_call: TRBJ2-1; d_call: TRBD1; clone_size: few; v_call: TRBV10-3
cdr3_nt: TGTGCCAGTTCGAGATGGAGACTAGCGGGGCCCCAAGAGACCCAGTACTTC; cdr3_aa: CASSRWRLAGPQETQYF; j_call: TRBJ2-5; d_call: TRBD2; clone_size: NA; v_call: TRBV9
cdr3_nt: TGTGCCAGCAGTCCCCGACGGGTGGGAGGGCTCAATCAGCCCCAGCATTTT; cdr3_aa: CASSPRRVGGLNQPQHF; j_call: TRBJ1-5; d_call: NA; clone_size: NA; v_call: TRBV27
cdr3_nt: TGTGCCAGCAGCTTACCTCGGACTAGCGGGAGCACGGAGACCCAGTACTTC; cdr3_aa: CASSLPRTSGSTETQYF; j_call: TRBJ2-5; d_call: TRBD2; clone_size: NA; v_call: TRBV7-8
cdr3_nt: TGTGCCAGCAGCCCCCAGCGGACCTCCTACGAGCAGTACTTC; cdr3_aa: CASSPQRTSYEQYF; j_call: TRBJ2-7; d_call: NA; clone_size: NA; v_call: TRBV7-9
cdr3_nt: TGTGCCAGCAGCTTGGTAGGACAAGCCTACGAGCAGTACTTC; cdr3_aa: CASSLVGQAYEQYF; j_call: TRBJ2-7; d_call: NA; clone_size: NA; v_call: TRBV5-4
cdr3_nt: TGTGCCAGGTGGACAGGGAACACAGATACGCAGTATTTT; cdr3_aa: CARWTGNTDTQYF; j_call: TRBJ2-3; d_call: TRBD1; clone_size: NA; v_call: TRBV28
cdr3_nt: TGTGCCAGCAGCTCGGCCCTCGAGACTCCCTACACCTTC; cdr3_aa: CASSSALETPYTF; j_call: TRBJ1-2; d_call: NA; clone_size: NA; v_call: TRBV7-9
cdr3_nt: TGCGCCAGCAGCCTACTAGGGGGGACTAGCATGAACACTGAAGCTTTCTTT; cdr3_aa: CASSLLGGTSMNTEAFF; j_call: TRBJ1-1; d_call: NA; clone_size: NA; v_call: TRBV5-1
cdr3_nt: TGTGCCAGCAGCTTGTTCGACAACCTTTACTACGAGCAGTACTTC; cdr3_aa: CASSLFDNLYYEQYF; j_call: TRBJ2-7; d_call: NA; clone_size: NA; v_call: TRBV5-6
cdr3_nt: TGTGCCAGCAGTTACTCGATTTCGGTAACAGAGCAAGAGACCCAGTACTTC; cdr3_aa: CASSYSISVTEQETQYF; j_call: TRBJ2-5; d_call: NA; clone_size: NA; v_call: TRBV6-2/TRBV6-3
cdr3_nt: TGTGCCAGCAGTCCCATACAGGGCTTTAGCTTCGGGTACACCTTC; cdr3_aa: CASSPIQGFSFGYTF; j_call: TRBJ1-2; d_call: NA; clone_size: NA; v_call: TRBV6-5
cdr3_nt: TGTGCCAGCAGCGTAGACAGCGACCTAAATGAAAAACTGTTTTTT; cdr3_aa: CASSVDSDLNEKLFF; j_call: TRBJ1-4; d_call: NA; clone_size: NA; v_call: TRBV5-4
cdr3_nt: TGCGCCAGCAGCCAAGATCTGGACAGATCACCCCTCCACTTT; cdr3_aa: CASSQDLDRSPLHF; j_call: TRBJ1-6; d_call: NA; clone_size: NA; v_call: TRBV4-3
cdr3_nt: TGTGCCAGCAGTGTAGAGGCCTTAACAATATCGGAGACCCAGTACTTC; cdr3_aa: CASSVEALTISETQYF; j_call: TRBJ2-5; d_call: NA; clone_size: NA; v_call: TRBV2
cdr3_nt: TGTGCCAGCAGCTTACAGGGGTGGACCGGGGAGCTGTTTTTT; cdr3_aa: CASSLQGWTGELFF; j_call: TRBJ2-2; d_call: NA; clone_size: NA; v_call: TRBV11-3
cdr3_nt: TGCGCCAGCAGCCCGAACGGCGGCCCTCACCTCGACGGTGAGCAGTTCTTC; cdr3_aa: CASSPNGGPHLDGEQFF; j_call: TRBJ2-1; d_call: NA; clone_size: once; v_call: TRBV5-1
cdr3_nt: TGCGCCAGCAGCTTGCGCGGGATAGGAACAGATACGCAGTATTTT; cdr3_aa: CASSLRGIGTDTQYF; j_call: TRBJ2-3; d_call: NA; clone_size: few; v_call: TRBV5-1
cdr3_nt: TGCAGCGTTGAGGGTACAGGGCATGGCTACACCTTC; cdr3_aa: CSVEGTGHGYTF; j_call: TRBJ1-2; d_call: NA; clone_size: NA; v_call: TRBV29-1
cdr3_nt: TGTGCCAGCAGCGGGGGACTTCCCTCCCAAGAGACCCAGTACTTC; cdr3_aa: CASSGGLPSQETQYF; j_call: TRBJ2-5; d_call: NA; clone_size: NA; v_call: TRBV5-4
cdr3_nt: TGTGCCAGCAGTTTATCACGGGAGGGCGAGCAGTACTTC; cdr3_aa: CASSLSREGEQYF; j_call: TRBJ2-7; d_call: TRBD2; clone_size: NA; v_call: TRBV27
cdr3_nt: TGTGCCAGCAGTGAAATGGACAGAGACTATGGCTACACCTTC; cdr3_aa: CASSEMDRDYGYTF; j_call: TRBJ1-2; d_call: NA; clone_size: NA; v_call: TRBV6-1
cdr3_nt: TGTGCCATCAGCTCGTCGAGGGGAGGGAATGAAAAACTGTTTTTT; cdr3_aa: CAISSSRGGNEKLFF; j_call: TRBJ1-4; d_call: NA; clone_size: NA; v_call: TRBV10-3
cdr3_nt: TGTGCCAGCAGCCCCCCCGGGGGGTCTGGCTACACCTTC; cdr3_aa: CASSPPGGSGYTF; j_call: TRBJ1-2; d_call: NA; clone_size: NA; v_call: TRBV7-8
cdr3_nt: TGTGCCAGCAGCGTACCGGAGAGCTATGAGCAGTTCTTC; cdr3_aa: CASSVPESYEQFF; j_call: TRBJ2-1; d_call: NA; clone_size: once; v_call: TRBV9
cdr3_nt: TGTGCCAGCAGCGCCAATCGACTAGCGGGAGGTCGAGATACGCAGTATTTT; cdr3_aa: CASSANRLAGGRDTQYF; j_call: TRBJ2-3; d_call: TRBD2; clone_size: NA; v_call: TRBV11-2
cdr3_nt: TGCGCCAGCAGCTTAAGGGGGCGCCCCACTGAAGCTTTCTTT; cdr3_aa: CASSLRGRPTEAFF; j_call: TRBJ1-1; d_call: TRBD1; clone_size: NA; v_call: TRBV5-1
cdr3_nt: TGTGCCAGCAGCTTGATTTCAGGGCCCACGAGCAATCAGCCCCAGCATTTT; cdr3_aa: CASSLISGPTSNQPQHF; j_call: TRBJ1-5; d_call: NA; clone_size: NA; v_call: TRBV5-5
cdr3_nt: TGCGCCAGCAGTCAACCAGCCGAAACAGGGGGAGGTGGGCAAGAGACCCAGTACTTC; cdr3_aa: CASSQPAETGGGGQETQYF; j_call: TRBJ2-5; d_call: TRBD1; clone_size: once; v_call: TRBV23-1
cdr3_nt: TGTGCCAGCAGTTTATCTGCAGGGAACACTGAAGCTTTCTTT; cdr3_aa: CASSLSAGNTEAFF; j_call: TRBJ1-1; d_call: NA; clone_size: NA; v_call: TRBV27
cdr3_nt: TGTGCCAGCCAAGGACAGGGCGCGAACACCGGGGAGCTGTTTTTT; cdr3_aa: CASQGQGANTGELFF; j_call: TRBJ2-2; d_call: TRBD1; clone_size: NA; v_call: TRBV9